The 22 T cell receptor beta chains below all came from one sample that was sequenced in a study of T cells after yellow fever vaccination (dated by TCRdb to between 2019 and 2020). The library relied on 5' RACE. TCRdb lists the instrument as Illumina NovaSeq 6000. Clones were called with MiXCR by TCRdb after fastp trimmed the public reads at Q25, and only in-frame beta chains were retained. For every CDR3 protein sequence, its rows merge into one entry that carries the most common genes and DNA. This sample has approximately 260,000 distinct CDR3 sequences in its table, and 5.2% of those were observed once. The top ten clonotypes cover roughly 3.5% of the sample. Sample treatment or condition, as interpreted from the label and publication: live attenuated yellow fever vaccine strain. The input for sequencing was CD4+ T cells sorted from PBMCs, taken on the day of the yellow fever booster vaccination. These receptors originate from a man between 18 and 29 years old who received the YFV17D yellow fever vaccine.

This clonotype has at least ten counts. CDR3 DNA sequence: TGTGCCAGCAGAGAGACTGTGAACACCGGGGAGCTGTTTTTT. Translation gives CASRETVNTGELFF. The chain links TRBV11-1 to TRBJ2-2; D uncertain. The CDR3 is 14 amino acids. V was cut by 6 bases and J by 1 base, with 9 bases left in between. The germline CDR1 and CDR2 sequences are SGHAT and FQDESV (reference sequence).

This chain links TRBV6-2 or TRBV6-3 with TRBJ2-7; D gene unclear. V was clipped by 2 bases and J by 0 bases, with 11 bases between them. The germline gives CDR1 MNHEY, CDR2 SVGEGT. CDR3 length equals 15 residues. DNA for the CDR3: TGTGCCAGCAGTTACGCGACTCAAAGCTCCTACGAGCAGTACGTC. Translating it yields CASSYATQSSYEQYV.

V is TRBV5-1 and J is TRBJ2-4, with D tentatively TRBD1 (6 bases). Germline-derived CDR1 and CDR2 are SGHRS and YFSETQ. V shed 5 bases and J shed 5 bases, with 14 bases lying between them. The CDR3 is 14 residues long. The CDR3 loop is CASSPDRRENIQYF. DNA of the CDR3: TGCGCCAGCAGTCCCGACAGGCGGGAAAACATTCAGTACTTC.

This clonotype was detected only a few times. V and J are TRBV7-2 and TRBJ2-5; D is ambiguous. Germline V gene lookup returns CDR1 SGHTA and CDR2 FQGNSA. Trimming stripped 6 bases from V and 2 bases from J, with 16 bases between. CDR3 length: 15 residues. The CDR3 loop reads CASSLFFPPQETQYF. In nucleotides, the CDR3 is TGTGCCAGCAGTTTGTTTTTCCCGCCACAAGAGACCCAGTACTTC.

This clonotype was counted only a few times. The V gene is TRBV2, the J gene TRBJ1-5; D remains unclear. Trimming shortened V by 4 bases and J by 3 bases, and 13 bases separated the two germline ends. Germline V gives CDR1 SNHLY, CDR2 FYNNEI. This CDR3 is 15 amino acids long. The CDR3 DNA is TGTGCCAGCAGTGCTGCGGATTTTTACAATCAGCCCCAGCATTTT. Translating it yields CASSAADFYNQPQHF.

This clonotype came up many times. The chain recombines TRBV10-3 with TRBJ2-7; 10 bases map to TRBD1. Germline trimming cut 6 bases from V and 4 bases from J; bases unmatched to any gene: 3. CDR3 length: 13 amino acids. The germline gives CDR1 ENHRY, CDR2 SYGVKD. CDR3 protein: CAIRGQGVYEQYF. The CDR3 DNA is TGTGCCATCAGAGGACAGGGGGTGTACGAGCAGTACTTC.

This clonotype was detected ten times or more. This rearrangement joins TRBV7-9 to TRBJ2-4, with 9 bases lining up with TRBD2. This CDR3 region has 18 residues. Germline trimming cut 5 bases from V and 0 bases from J; bases unmatched to any gene: 11. Germline V gives CDR1 SEHNR, CDR2 FQNEAQ (reference sequence). The CDR3 nucleotides are TGTGCCAGCAGCCGCACAGCGGGGGGCGAACTAGCCAAAAACATTCAGTACTTC. This gives the protein CASSRTAGGELAKNIQYF.

The CDR3 region has the DNA TGTGCCAGCAGTGAACCGGGACCCCATTTCACCTTC. Translation: CASSEPGPHFTF. V is TRBV6-1 and J is TRBJ1-2; possibly TRBD1 for D (5 bases). In germline, CDR1 is MNHNS, CDR2 SASEGT. Trimming took 2 bases from V and 13 from J, leaving 14 bases between them. The CDR3 spans 12 residues.

This clonotype was seen repeatedly, ten times or more. The chain couples TRBV4-3 to TRBJ1-5; D not resolved. The CDR3 runs to 16 residues. The germline gives CDR1 LGHNA, CDR2 YSLEER. Trimming took 0 bases from V and 5 from J, leaving 14 bases between them. CDR3 nucleotide sequence: TGCGCCAGCAGCCAAGATCGTACGAGCAGTTATCAGCCCCAGCATTTT. Protein product: CASSQDRTSSYQPQHF.

This clonotype was observed a handful of times. The genes are TRBV4-1 and TRBJ1-5; D may be TRBD1 (5 bases). Germline CDR1 MGHRA, CDR2 YSYEKL. The CDR3 is 14 residues long. Trimming left V 1 base short and J 7 bases short, with 11 bases between. CDR3 amino acids: CASSQAGVRQPQHF. The CDR3 region has the DNA TGCGCCAGCAGCCAAGCGGGGGTACGACAGCCCCAGCATTTT.

This clonotype occurred many times. This chain connects TRBV4-2 to TRBJ2-3; 12 bases are a match to TRBD2. The CDR3 is made up of 16 amino acids. V was pared by 4 bases and J by 4 bases, with 6 bases of the junction left unmatched. Germline V gene data show CDR1 as LGHNA and CDR2 as YNFKEQ. CDR3 sequence reads: CASSRLTSGGADTQYF. In nucleotides, the CDR3 is TGTGCCAGCAGCCGCCTGACTAGCGGGGGAGCAGATACGCAGTATTTT.

The rearrangement links TRBV6-5 to TRBJ2-2, with 9 positions matching TRBD1. With V trimmed by 6 bases and J by 1 base, 3 bases remained unmatched. From germline, CDR1 is MNHEY and CDR2 SVGAGI. This CDR3 spans 15 amino acids. The CDR3 sequence is CASRGQGVNTGELFF. The DNA for the CDR3 is TGTGCCAGCAGGGGACAGGGAGTGAACACCGGGGAGCTGTTTTTT.

The rearrangement uses TRBV4-3 and TRBJ2-7, with TRBD2 matching over 7 bases. Germline V gene data show CDR1 as LGHNA and CDR2 as YSLEER. The ends lost 4 bases at V and 6 bases at J; junction bases unmatched: 9. This CDR3 is 14 amino acids long. CDR3 sequence (DNA): TGCGCCAGCAGCCGTCAGATACTAGCGTTCGAGCAGTACTTC. Its translation: CASSRQILAFEQYF.

The chain couples TRBV5-1 to TRBJ1-3; D unclear. Germline assignment: CDR1 SGHRS and CDR2 YFSETQ. V shed 1 base and J shed 0 bases, with 11 bases lying between them. The CDR3 spans 16 residues. The CDR3 region is CASSLPRPSSGNTIYF. CDR3 sequence (DNA): TGCGCCAGCAGCTTGCCCCGCCCCAGCTCTGGAAACACCATATATTTT.

The genes are TRBV29-1 and TRBJ1-3; 8 bases are shared with TRBD1. Germline CDR1 reads SQVTM; CDR2 reads ANQGSEA. The CDR3 runs to 15 residues. Losses at the gene ends were 3 bases for V and 2 bases for J; bases not matched to a gene: 6. The CDR3 DNA reads TGCAGCGTTGACGGACAGGGTTCAACTGGAAACACCATATATTTT. It yields the protein CSVDGQGSTGNTIYF.

This chain connects TRBV28 to TRBJ2-4; D possibly uses TRBD1 or TRBD2 (6 bases each). The CDR3 is 13 amino acids. Trimming took 6 bases from V and 7 from J, leaving 13 bases between them. Germline values: CDR1 MDHEN, CDR2 SYDVKM. CDR3 loop: CASRGVGGNIQYF. CDR3 coding DNA: TGTGCCAGCAGGGGAGTAGGGGGGAACATTCAGTACTTC.

This chain uses TRBV3-1 with TRBJ2-5; 8 positions agree with TRBD2. Per the germline V gene, CDR1 is LGHDT and CDR2 is YNNKEL (reference sequence). With 5 bases clipped from V and 5 bases from J, the junction kept 10 bases outside the gene matches. The CDR3 is 15 amino acids. The CDR3 coding sequence is TGTGCCAGCAGCTCCCGTTGGGGCGGGGGGGAGACCCAGTACTTC. This translates into CASSSRWGGGETQYF.

The chain recombines TRBV27 with TRBJ2-2; D uncertain. Deletions cut 7 bases from V and 0 bases from J, with 9 bases between. Germline V gene data show CDR1 as MNHEY and CDR2 as SMNVEV (reference sequence). The CDR3 extends over 14 amino acids. This CDR3 reads CASKANANTGELFF. The CDR3 bases are TGTGCCAGCAAAGCTAACGCGAACACCGGGGAGCTGTTTTTT.

The rearrangement links TRBV20-1 to TRBJ1-6; no firm D call. CDR1 is DFQATT and CDR2 is SNEGSKA in the germline V gene (reference sequence). The CDR3 has 15 amino acids. The V end was cut by 2 bases, the J end by 0 bases, with 8 bases between. This CDR3 is CSARPAGSYNSPLHF. CDR3 coding DNA: TGCAGTGCTAGACCTGCAGGCTCCTATAATTCACCCCTCCACTTT.

V is TRBV7-9 and J is TRBJ1-4; D is unclear. The CDR3 contains 16 residues. Germline CDR1 is SEHNR and CDR2 is FQNEAQ (reference sequence). The V end was cut by 4 bases, the J end by 7 bases, with 19 bases between. CDR3 loop: CASSSGDWGVSEKLFF. The DNA of the CDR3 is TGTGCCAGCAGCTCCGGAGACTGGGGAGTTAGTGAAAAACTGTTTTTT.

This clonotype was seen a handful of times. The genes are TRBV3-1 and TRBJ1-2; D ambiguous. With 3 bases removed from V and 4 bases from J, the gap between germline ends came to 9 bases. Per the germline V gene, CDR1 is LGHDT and CDR2 is YNNKEL (reference sequence). The CDR3 has 13 residues. The CDR3 DNA is TGTGCCAGCAGCCATAGGGTAGGCTATGGCTACACCTTC. Encoded protein: CASSHRVGYGYTF.

This clonotype appeared many times. The J gene is TRBJ2-4, the V gene TRBV18, with D maybe TRBD1 (6 bases). Trimming pared 2 bases from V and 1 base from J, leaving 6 bases between. Germline V lookup: CDR1 KGHSH, CDR2 LQKENI. The CDR3 is 14 residues long. The CDR3 coding sequence is TGTGCCAGCTCACCAGACAGGGCCAAAAACATTCAGTACTTC. Residues: CASSPDRAKNIQYF.